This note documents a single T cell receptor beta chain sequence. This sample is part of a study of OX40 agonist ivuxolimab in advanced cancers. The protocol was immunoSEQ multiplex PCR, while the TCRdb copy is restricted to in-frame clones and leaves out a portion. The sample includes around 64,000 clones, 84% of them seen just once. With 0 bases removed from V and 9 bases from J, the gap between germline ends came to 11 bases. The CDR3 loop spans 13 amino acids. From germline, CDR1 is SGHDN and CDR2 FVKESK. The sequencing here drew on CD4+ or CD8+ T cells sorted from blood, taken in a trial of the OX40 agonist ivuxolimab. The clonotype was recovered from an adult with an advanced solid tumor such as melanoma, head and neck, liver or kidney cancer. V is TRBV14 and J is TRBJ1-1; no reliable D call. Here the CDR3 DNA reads TGTGCCAGCAGCCAAGACCCCACTCGTAAAGCTTTCTTT. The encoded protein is CASSQDPTRKAFF.